This T cell receptor beta chain was observed in a study of OX40 agonist ivuxolimab in advanced cancers. In germline, CDR1 is KGHSH, CDR2 LQKENI. This CDR3 contains 16 residues. J lost 10 bases, V lost 2 bases, and 11 bases had no gene match. The study, taken as a whole, reports: Patients who responded partially at 0.1-3.0 mg/kg showed clonal expansion ranking among the lowest. Normalized expansion of T-cell clones was also low for some nonresponders.

This clone was picked up one time. Antigen specificity is unknown. Profiled with immunoSEQ multiplex PCR; TCRdb holds only in-frame clones, not every one. Among tens of thousands of clones listed, 82% were seen once. The source of this sequence is an adult with an advanced solid tumor such as melanoma, head and neck, liver or kidney cancer. This specimen was CD4+ or CD8+ T cells sorted from blood, taken in a trial of the OX40 agonist ivuxolimab. J is TRBJ2-1 and V is TRBV18; TRBD2 matches 10 bases. Here the CDR3 reads CASSPSLGLAGAEQFF. CDR3 DNA: TGTGCCAGCTCACCAAGTTTAGGGCTAGCGGGGGCCGAGCAGTTCTTC.